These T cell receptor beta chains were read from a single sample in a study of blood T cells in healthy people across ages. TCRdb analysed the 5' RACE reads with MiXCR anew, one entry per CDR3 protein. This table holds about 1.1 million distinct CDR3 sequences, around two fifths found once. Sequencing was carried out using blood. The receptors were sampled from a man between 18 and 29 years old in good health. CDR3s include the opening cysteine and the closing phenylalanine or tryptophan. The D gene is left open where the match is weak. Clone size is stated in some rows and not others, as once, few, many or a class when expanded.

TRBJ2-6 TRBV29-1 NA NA CSVEDSGTSGANVLTF TGCAGCGTTGAAGATTCGGGGACTTCTGGGGCCAACGTCCTGACTTTC
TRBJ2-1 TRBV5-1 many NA CASSLWVDEQFF TGCGCCAGCAGCTTATGGGTCGATGAGCAGTTCTTC
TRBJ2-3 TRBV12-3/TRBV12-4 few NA CASSFYSQQDTQYF TGTGCCAGCAGTTTCTACTCACAACAGGATACGCAGTATTTT
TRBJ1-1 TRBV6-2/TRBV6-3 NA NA CASERGMNTEAFF TGTGCCAGCGAGAGGGGAATGAACACTGAAGCTTTCTTT
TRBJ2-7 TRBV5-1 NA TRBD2 CASSLDVSGYNEQYF TGCGCCAGCAGCTTGGACGTTAGCGGGTACAATGAGCAGTACTTC
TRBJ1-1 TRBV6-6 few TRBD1 CASSHRGGTEAFF TGTGCCAGCAGCCACAGGGGTGGCACTGAAGCTTTCTTT
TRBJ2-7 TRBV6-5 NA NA CASSYEGRAYNEQYF TGTGCCAGCAGTTACGAGGGCAGAGCCTACAATGAGCAGTACTTC
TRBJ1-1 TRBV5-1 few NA CASSSAGMGTEAFF TGCGCCAGCAGCTCAGCAGGTATGGGCACTGAAGCTTTCTTT
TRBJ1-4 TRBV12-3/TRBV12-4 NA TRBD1 CACRGIERNEKLFF TGTGCCTGCAGGGGGATCGAGCGAAATGAAAAACTGTTTTTT
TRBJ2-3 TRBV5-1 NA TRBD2 CASSVIAGPRDTDTQYF TGCGCCAGCAGCGTGATAGCGGGGCCCCGGGACACAGATACGCAGTATTTT
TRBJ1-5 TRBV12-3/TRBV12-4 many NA CASSDGSNQPQHF TGTGCCAGCAGCGACGGTAGCAATCAGCCCCAGCATTTT
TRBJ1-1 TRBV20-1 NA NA CSDGLGEAFF TGCAGTGACGGACTGGGGGAAGCTTTCTTT
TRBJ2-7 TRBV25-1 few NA CASSEFPAYEQYF TGTGCCAGCAGTGAATTCCCAGCCTACGAGCAGTACTTC
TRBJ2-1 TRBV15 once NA CATSRVGGETQFF TGTGCCACCAGCAGGGTTGGCGGAGAGACCCAGTTCTTC
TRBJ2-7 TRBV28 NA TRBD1 CASSLRDRDDNEQYF TGTGCCAGCAGTTTAAGGGACAGGGACGACAATGAGCAGTACTTC
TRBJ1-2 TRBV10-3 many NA CAIRSEYGYTF TGTGCCATCAGGTCAGAATATGGCTACACCTTC